The 27 T cell receptor beta chains listed next were all sequenced from one sample in a study of blood T cell repertoires in COVID-19. Repertoires were generated with immunoSEQ multiplex PCR, while TCRdb's copy carries only in-frame clones and drops some. The profile shows about 250,000 clones, about 87% of them singletons. Sequencing was carried out using peripheral blood. All receptors come from a woman in her twenties or thirties with COVID-19, enrolled during active disease.

DNA for the CDR3: TGTGCCAGCAAGACTAGCGGACAAGAGACCCAGTACTTC. Encoded protein: CASKTSGQETQYF. This chain connects TRBV2 to TRBJ2-5; 9 bases agree with TRBD2. This CDR3 comprises 13 residues. After removal of 7 bases from V and 2 bases from J, the junction contained 2 bases not matched to a gene. CDR1 is SNHLY and CDR2 is FYNNEI in the germline V gene.

The V call is TRBV11-3, the J call TRBJ1-6; a possible D gene is TRBD1 (6 bases). The CDR3 consists of 16 residues. CDR1 SGHNT and CDR2 YENEEA come from the germline V gene. V lost 5 bases to trimming and J lost 4 bases, with 15 bases between them. DNA of the CDR3: TGTGCCAGCAGCACAATCCGGGACACATATAATTCACCCCTCCACTTT. This codes for CASSTIRDTYNSPLHF.

The V and J genes are TRBV6-2 or TRBV6-3 and TRBJ1-2, with TRBD1 identical over 7 bases. The CDR3 totals 13 residues. The trim removed 4 bases at V and 7 bases at J, leaving 6 bases unmatched. Germline V gene data show CDR1 as MNHEY and CDR2 as SVGEGT. In nucleotides, the CDR3 is TGTGCCAGCAGTTCGTGGACAGGTGCTGGCTACACCTTC. This codes for CASSSWTGAGYTF.

The V call is TRBV2, the J call TRBJ1-2; D ambiguous. V lost 5 bases and J 4 bases, leaving 11 bases between the germline ends. From germline, CDR1 is SNHLY and CDR2 FYNNEI. This CDR3 comprises 13 residues. This chain's CDR3 is CASSFRDIYGYTF. CDR3 nucleotide sequence: TGTGCCAGCAGTTTCCGGGATATCTATGGCTACACCTTC.

The V call is TRBV4-3, the J call TRBJ2-3; 8 bases align to TRBD2. CDR1 LGHNA and CDR2 YSLEER come from the germline V gene. V was pared by 4 bases and J by 4 bases, with 10 bases of the junction left unmatched. This CDR3 is 16 amino acids long. The CDR3 nucleotides are TGCGCCAGCAGCCTTAACGGGGGGGGCACCGCAGATACGCAGTATTTT. Protein sequence: CASSLNGGGTADTQYF.

The rearrangement joins TRBV5-1 to TRBJ1-1; the match to TRBD1 covers 8 bases. The germline CDR1 and CDR2 sequences are SGHRS and YFSETQ. This CDR3 comprises 14 residues. Losses at the gene ends were 3 bases for V and 5 bases for J; bases not matched to a gene: 6. CDR3 sequence (DNA): TGCGCCAGCAGCTCCAGGGGGCGCTTGACTGAAGCTTTCTTT. Translation: CASSSRGRLTEAFF.

The rearrangement links TRBV27 to TRBJ2-2; 9 bases agree with TRBD1. The CDR3 has 17 amino acids. V was pared by 2 bases and J by 5 bases, with 9 bases of the junction left unmatched. Germline-derived CDR1 and CDR2 are MNHEY and SMNVEV (reference sequence). The CDR3, as DNA: TGTGCCAGCAGTTTACCACGAGGACAGGGGCGGACCGGGGAGCTGTTTTTT. Translation gives CASSLPRGQGRTGELFF.

This chain links TRBV25-1 with TRBJ1-6, with D maybe TRBD1 (6 bases). V shed 7 bases and J shed 9 bases, with 16 bases lying between them. Germline loops: CDR1 MGHDK, CDR2 SYGVNS. This CDR3 region has 14 residues. CDR3 protein: CASTQTGMGSPLHF. The CDR3 DNA follows: TGTGCCAGCACACAAACAGGGATGGGTTCACCCCTCCACTTT.

This clone was seen once. V and J are TRBV2 and TRBJ1-6, with TRBD1 as a possible D gene (6 bases). Germline CDR1 is SNHLY and CDR2 is FYNNEI. The CDR3 extends over 13 amino acids. The V and J ends lost 6 bases and 5 bases respectively, with 8 bases between them. The CDR3 region is CASRGQNNSPLHF. CDR3 DNA: TGTGCCAGCAGAGGACAGAATAATTCACCCCTCCACTTT.

The rearrangement uses TRBV5-6 and TRBJ1-2, with 9 bases that match TRBD1. This CDR3 has 13 residues. Germline loops: CDR1 SGHDT, CDR2 YYEEEE. Losses at the gene ends were 3 bases for V and 8 bases for J; bases not matched to a gene: 5. The CDR3 loop is CASSSRTGEGYTF. The CDR3 region has the DNA TGTGCCAGCAGCTCCCGGACAGGGGAAGGCTACACCTTC.

This chain connects TRBV5-1 to TRBJ1-5; no clear D. Between the trimmed V and J ends, which lost 3 bases and 3 bases, there was a span of 7 bases. Per germline, CDR1 SGHRS and CDR2 YFSETQ. This CDR3 spans 13 amino acids. The CDR3 protein is CASSSEVNQPQHF. The DNA of the CDR3 is TGCGCCAGCAGCTCCGAGGTCAATCAGCCCCAGCATTTT.

J is TRBJ2-2 and V is TRBV6-5; 8 bases map to TRBD1. Germline lookup yields CDR1 MNHEY and CDR2 SVGAGI. The CDR3 totals 15 residues. The V and J ends lost 0 bases and 7 bases, in that order; junction bases with no gene match: 4. CDR3 protein: CASSYSQGASGELFF. In nucleotides, the CDR3 is TGTGCCAGCAGTTACTCCCAGGGGGCGAGCGGGGAGCTGTTTTTT.

The CDR3 DNA follows: TGTGCCAGCAGCCCGGGACAGGGAAGTATGGAAGCTTTCTTT. It encodes CASSPGQGSMEAFF. The V call is TRBV9, the J call TRBJ1-1; 9 positions match TRBD1. The CDR3 runs 14 residues. Losses at the gene ends were 4 bases for V and 8 bases for J; bases not matched to a gene: 9. Germline V gene lookup returns CDR1 SGDLS and CDR2 YYNGEE.

This chain links TRBV24-1 with TRBJ1-1; 8 bases line up with TRBD1. The V gene end was trimmed by 8 bases and the J gene end by 3 bases; junction bases not matched to a gene: 1. Germline V gene data show CDR1 as KGHDR and CDR2 as SFDVKD. The CDR3 has 12 amino acids. CDR3 DNA: TGTGCCACCATGACAGGGGACACTGAAGCTTTCTTT. Translating gives CATMTGDTEAFF.

The chain combines TRBV6-5 with TRBJ1-5; D gene ambiguous. CDR1 is MNHEY and CDR2 is SVGAGI in the germline V gene. This CDR3 spans 11 amino acids. V was trimmed by 4 bases and J by 4 bases, leaving 2 bases between them. The CDR3 spells CASSSNQPQHF. In DNA form, the CDR3 reads TGTGCCAGCAGTTCAAATCAGCCCCAGCATTTT.

The chain carries TRBV6-5 and TRBJ2-7; a weak D match, TRBD1 (5 bases). Germline values: CDR1 MNHEY, CDR2 SVGAGI. V dropped 6 bases and J dropped 0 bases, with 12 bases sitting between them. The CDR3 contains 14 residues. CDR3 loop: CASSPYRSSYEQYF. The CDR3 coding sequence is TGTGCCAGCAGCCCATACAGGAGCTCCTACGAGCAGTACTTC.

This chain joins TRBV28 and TRBJ1-5; D is undetermined. CDR3 length: 16 amino acids. Germline CDR1 and CDR2: MDHEN and SYDVKM. Trimming took 3 bases from V and 0 from J, leaving 12 bases between them. The CDR3 nucleotides are TGTGCCAGCAGTTTCATGAGATCCTATAGCAATCAGCCCCAGCATTTT. It codes for CASSFMRSYSNQPQHF.

The V gene is TRBV11-2, the J gene TRBJ2-2, with 10 bases identical to TRBD2. CDR1 is SGHAT, CDR2 FQNNGV, per germline. The CDR3 totals 15 residues. Unmatched junction bases numbered 4, after V lost 4 bases and J lost 5 bases. The chain's CDR3 is CASSSSGSGTGELFF. CDR3 bases: TGTGCCAGCAGCTCTAGCGGGAGTGGAACCGGGGAGCTGTTTTTT.

The V gene is TRBV19, the J gene TRBJ1-1; 8 positions match TRBD1. Trimming cost V 5 bases and J 2 bases; bases outside gene matches: 7. Germline loops: CDR1 LNHDA, CDR2 SQIVND (reference sequence). CDR3 size: 15 residues. The CDR3: CASSSQGAGNTEAFF. CDR3 nucleotide sequence: TGTGCCAGTAGTTCCCAGGGGGCGGGTAACACTGAAGCTTTCTTT.

The J gene is TRBJ2-7, the V gene TRBV6-6; TRBD2 matches at 8 bases. The V gene's germline CDR1 is MNHNY and CDR2 SVGAGI (reference sequence). The CDR3 is made up of 14 amino acids. V shed 6 bases, J shed 2 bases, and the junction held 6 bases outside the gene matches. For the CDR3, the DNA is TGTGCCAGCAGGGACGGGACTAGAACCTACGAGCAGTACGTC. It translates to CASRDGTRTYEQYV.

This clone has only one observation. This chain connects TRBV7-2 to TRBJ1-2; the D gene is possibly TRBD1 (6 bases). With 3 bases removed from V and 6 bases from J, the gap between germline ends came to 17 bases. Germline CDR1 reads SGHTA; CDR2 reads FQGNSA. The CDR3 is 15 amino acids. The CDR3 spells CASSFLGGLRNGYTF. The CDR3 nucleotides read TGTGCCAGCAGCTTCCTAGGGGGATTGAGAAATGGCTACACCTTC. Full variable domain (rest looked up from reference TRBV7-2 and TRBJ1-2): GAGVSQSPSNKVTEKGKDVELRCDPISGHTALYWYRQSLGQGLEFLIYFQGNSAPDKSGLPSDRFSAERTGGSVSTLTIQRTQQEDSAVYLCASSFLGGLRNGYTFGSGTRLTVV.

This sequence joins TRBV6-5 and TRBJ2-7, with TRBD1 as a possible D gene (6 bases). The CDR3 has 14 amino acids. V lost 6 bases and J lost 11, with 23 bases in between. In germline, CDR1 is MNHEY, CDR2 SVGAGI. The CDR3 loop is CASSVDNGQPVEYV. The CDR3, as DNA: TGTGCCAGCAGCGTAGACAATGGACAGCCCGTGGAGTACGTC.

This chain joins TRBV4-1 and TRBJ1-3, with TRBD1 matching 7 bases. The germline V gene has CDR1 MGHRA and CDR2 YSYEKL. This CDR3 has 18 amino acids. J was trimmed by 3 bases and V by 3 bases; bases with no gene match: 14. Here the CDR3 DNA reads TGCGCCAGCAGCCATCTACCAGTCGACAGGGCAGTTGGAAACACCATATATTTT. Translated: CASSHLPVDRAVGNTIYF.

Regarding this clone: The junction differs from germline at one of its ends, possibly a read error. The chain combines TRBV7-7 with TRBJ2-2; 11 nucleotides align to TRBD2. CDR1 SSHAT and CDR2 FNYEAQ come from the germline V gene (reference sequence). The CDR3 has 20 amino acids. The CDR3 sequence: CASSLRKSLAGGKNTGELFF. CDR3 coding DNA: TGTGCTAGCAGCTTAAGGAAATCGCTAGCGGGGGGCAAGAACACCGGGGAGCTGTTTTTT.

The V and J genes are TRBV25-1 and TRBJ2-7; 7 bases map to TRBD1. From germline, CDR1 is MGHDK and CDR2 SYGVNS. Unmatched junction bases numbered 8, after V lost 4 bases and J lost 2 bases. This CDR3 contains 15 residues. CDR3 sequence: CASSGPDRRAYEQYF. CDR3 sequence (DNA): TGTGCCAGCAGTGGCCCGGACAGGAGAGCCTACGAGCAGTACTTC.

The chain is built from TRBV28 and TRBJ2-7; D is undetermined. V shed 6 bases and J shed 7 bases, with 10 bases lying between them. The CDR3 sequence is 11 residues long. The germline V gene encodes CDR1 MDHEN and CDR2 SYDVKM. CDR3 DNA sequence: TGTGCCAGCAGCTTAGGTCTAGAGCAGTACGTC. It encodes CASSLGLEQYV.

This clone was found many times. The chain uses TRBV7-9 and TRBJ2-5; 9 positions agree with TRBD2. With V trimmed by 5 bases and J by 2 bases, 6 bases remained unmatched. This CDR3 has 15 residues. In germline, CDR1 is SEHNR, CDR2 FQNEAQ (reference sequence). The CDR3 loop is CASSPSSGAQETQYF. CDR3 coding DNA: TGTGCCAGCAGCCCCTCTAGCGGGGCACAAGAGACCCAGTACTTC.